A selection of T cell receptor beta chains follows, all from one sample in a study of T cells after yellow fever vaccination. TCRdb reprocessed the 5' RACE reads via MiXCR and lists one record per CDR3 protein. The sample holds 200,000 to 300,000 distinct CDR3 sequences, 10% to 15% seen once. Material: CD4+ T cells sorted from PBMCs, obtained 45 days after the yellow fever booster vaccination. The receptor set was obtained from a man aged 30 to 39 who received the YFV17D yellow fever vaccine. CDR3s include the opening cysteine and the closing phenylalanine or tryptophan.

j_call v_call cdr3_aa
TRBJ2-7 TRBV5-1 CASSLVSGRTLYEQYF
TRBJ1-3 TRBV6-5 CASSYPGQGHTIYF
TRBJ2-5 TRBV5-6 CASSKGLGQETQYF
TRBJ1-1 TRBV9 CASSLPGTENREAFF
TRBJ1-1 TRBV20-1 CSAIVIRKDRGGTEAFF
TRBJ2-5 TRBV20-1 CSASRGQGQETQYF
TRBJ2-2 TRBV9 CASSLPGSGELFF
TRBJ2-7 TRBV12-3/TRBV12-4 CASRTGGPPHEQYF
TRBJ2-1 TRBV14 CASSQDVAGGYNEQFF
TRBJ2-7 TRBV6-1 CASRGQQSREQYF
TRBJ2-7 TRBV12-3/TRBV12-4 CASSLGGYYEQYF
TRBJ2-1 TRBV12-3/TRBV12-4 CASSQSWNEQFF
TRBJ2-2 TRBV20-1 CSASKSGNTGELFF
TRBJ2-7 TRBV18 CASSPPGNPNEQYF
TRBJ2-2 TRBV10-3 CAISVKGTGELFF
TRBJ2-1 TRBV6-2/TRBV6-3 CASKARKVLIAGGYNEQFF
TRBJ2-2 TRBV19 CASKSGTNTGELFF
TRBJ2-6 TRBV6-1 CASTPQGQGSVLTF
TRBJ2-1 TRBV7-6 CASSLRQGLSYNEQFF
TRBJ2-7 TRBV12-3/TRBV12-4 CASSTRREQYF
TRBJ1-2 TRBV11-2 CASSSDRDRRYNYGYTF
TRBJ2-7 TRBV20-1 CSARAGNYYEQYF
TRBJ2-7 TRBV6-2/TRBV6-3 CASRMILGDSYEQYF
TRBJ2-7 TRBV11-2 CASSLEGGLVTYEQYF
TRBJ2-2 TRBV5-1 CASSHASGNPPGELFF
TRBJ2-3 TRBV30 CAWSKGGRKSTDTQYF
TRBJ1-1 TRBV20-1 CSAKRGRNTEAFF
TRBJ1-2 TRBV6-4 CASSDSKGNGYTF
TRBJ2-1 TRBV9 CASSVGWVPRPNEQFF
TRBJ2-7 TRBV10-3 CAISESRPYEQYF
TRBJ2-1 TRBV10-1 CASSALAGAVDEQFF
TRBJ2-1 TRBV12-3/TRBV12-4 CASTRASSYNEQFF
TRBJ2-1 TRBV25-1 CASTPLGKGGSYNEQFF
TRBJ2-1 TRBV4-3 CASSQAGNDNEQFF
TRBJ2-1 TRBV20-1 CSARDQAASQYNEQFF
TRBJ2-2 TRBV3-1 CASCRSGSGGPIGELFF
TRBJ2-2 TRBV19 CASSIGGGELFF
TRBJ2-1 TRBV5-5 CASSTFAGGVYNEQFF
TRBJ2-1 TRBV7-2 CASSLGIAVAYNEQFF
TRBJ2-2 TRBV6-1 CATTKRERHTGELFF